The 10 T cell receptor beta chains below all came from one sample that was sequenced in a study of identical twins. TCRdb re-analysed the 5' RACE reads in MiXCR, keeping a single row per CDR3 protein. The table includes about 430,000 distinct CDR3 sequences, about a fifth detected once. The material sequenced was naive T cells sorted from blood. These receptors originate from a man in his fifties in good health.

This clonotype was seen a single time. The chain couples TRBV6-2 or TRBV6-3 to TRBJ2-1; 12 bases align to TRBD2. Germline CDR1 MNHEY, CDR2 SVGEGT. This CDR3 has 15 amino acids. V lost 6 bases and J lost 8; bases outside the gene matches: 8. This chain's CDR3 is CASSPGLAGIYEQFF. The CDR3 nucleotides read TGTGCCAGCAGCCCTGGACTAGCGGGAATCTATGAGCAGTTCTTC.

The sample holds one count of this clonotype. This chain links TRBV5-1 with TRBJ2-1; 9 bases are a match to TRBD1. J lost 4 bases, V lost 3 bases, and 5 bases had no gene match. The CDR3 consists of 15 residues. The germline V gene has CDR1 SGHRS and CDR2 YFSETQ. Written as DNA, the CDR3 is TGCGCCAGCAGCTCTGGGGACAGGGCGTACAATGAGCAGTTCTTC. Encoded protein: CASSSGDRAYNEQFF.

On this clonotype: The germline gene is not matched at one end of the junction; a read error may be the cause. This chain joins TRBV7-7 and TRBJ2-1; tentative D call: TRBD2 (5 bases). This CDR3 has 15 residues. Germline CDR1 and CDR2: SSHAT and FNYEAQ (reference sequence). The CDR3 DNA is TGTGCTAGCAGCTTAGGACGGGGCTCCTACAATGAGCAGTTCTTC. It codes for CASSLGRGSYNEQFF.

In this sample, this clonotype turned up many times. The V gene is TRBV12-3 or TRBV12-4, the J gene TRBJ2-3; the D is unclear. CDR3 length: 17 amino acids. V was clipped by 2 bases and J by 0 bases, with 15 bases between them. Written as DNA, the CDR3 is TGTGCCAGCAGTTTAAAGTGGATCCCTACTAGCACAGATACGCAGTATTTT. Residues: CASSLKWIPTSTDTQYF.

This clonotype was counted a few times. V gene TRBV9 combines with J gene TRBJ2-4, with D perhaps TRBD1 (5 bases). Germline V gives CDR1 SGDLS, CDR2 YYNGEE. V gave up 4 bases and J gave up 0 bases, with 11 bases separating them. The CDR3 sequence is 15 residues long. CDR3 in DNA: TGTGCCAGCAGCCCACGTGGGGCAGCCAAAAACATTCAGTACTTC. Residues: CASSPRGAAKNIQYF.

A few counts support this clonotype. CDR3 in amino acids: CASSAPKGSYNEQFF. The CDR3 nucleotides are TGTGCCAGCAGCGCCCCTAAGGGCTCCTACAATGAGCAGTTCTTC. V usage is TRBV9 and J usage is TRBJ2-1; D is unresolved. Germline V gene data show CDR1 as SGDLS and CDR2 as YYNGEE. CDR3 length equals 15 residues. The V end lost 3 bases, the J end lost 0 bases, and 10 bases lay between the germline ends.

This clonotype was recorded once. V and J are TRBV7-3 and TRBJ2-1; 9 bases line up with TRBD1. CDR3 size: 14 residues. The V gene end was trimmed by 3 bases and the J gene end by 7 bases; junction bases not matched to a gene: 4. Germline V gene sequence: CDR1 SGHTA, CDR2 FQGTGA. The CDR3 sequence: CASSFPGQGNEQFF. Here the CDR3 DNA reads TGTGCCAGCAGCTTCCCGGGACAGGGAAATGAGCAGTTCTTC. Based on the CDR3 plus reference TRBV7-3 and TRBJ2-1, the full variable domain is GAGVSQTPSNKVTEKGKYVELRCDPISGHTALYWYRQSLGQGPEFLIYFQGTGAADDSGLPNDRFFAVRPEGSVSTLKIQRTERGDSAVYLCASSFPGQGNEQFFGPGTRLTVL.

This clonotype was counted at least ten times. J is TRBJ1-1 and V is TRBV7-9; 7 positions match TRBD1. Looked up from germline, CDR1 is SEHNR and CDR2 is FQNEAQ (reference sequence). With 6 bases clipped from V and 4 bases from J, the junction kept 8 bases outside the gene matches. The CDR3 runs to 14 residues. The CDR3 coding sequence is TGTGCCAGCAGTCCCAGGGGGGGGGGCACTGAAGCTTTCTTT. Its protein product is CASSPRGGGTEAFF. Looking up the rest from reference TRBV7-9 and TRBJ1-1 gives the full variable domain: DTGVSQNPRHKITKRGQNVTFRCDPISEHNRLYWYRQTLGQGPEFLTYFQNEAQLEKSRLLSDRFSAERPKGSFSTLEIQRTEQGDSAMYLCASSPRGGGTEAFFGQGTRLTVV.

This clonotype was detected only a few times. The genes are TRBV7-2 and TRBJ2-2; the D is unclear. Germline V gene lookup returns CDR1 SGHTA and CDR2 FQGNSA. Trimming left V 7 bases short and J 7 bases short, with 10 bases between. The CDR3 sequence is 12 residues long. The CDR3 bases are TGTGCCAGCACCGAACGAGGCGGGGAGCTGTTTTTT. This encodes CASTERGGELFF.

This clonotype has more than one count but fewer than ten. The chain is built from TRBV12-3 or TRBV12-4 and TRBJ1-6; possibly TRBD1 for D (5 bases). CDR3 size: 15 residues. The germline V and J ends were trimmed by 3 bases and 0 bases, with 6 bases remaining between them. The CDR3 nucleotides are TGTGCCAGCAGTTTTGGGGGCTCCTATAATTCACCCCTCCACTTT. Encoded protein: CASSFGGSYNSPLHF.